The 20 T cell receptor beta chains below were found in one sample sequenced in a study of cytomegalovirus exposure and HLA in healthy donors. Primers: 60 Vbeta forward and 13 Jbeta reverse. Some clones are missing from TCRdb's copy, which holds only in-frame ones; the method was immunoSEQ multiplex PCR. The sample lists about 92,000 clones, over 75% occurring once. The sequenced material came from PBMCs. Source of these receptors: a girl under 10 years old in good health and CMV-seropositive.

The V gene is TRBV5-6, the J gene TRBJ1-1; no clear D gene. This CDR3 contains 13 residues. With 4 bases removed from V and 11 bases from J, the gap between germline ends came to 18 bases. Germline V gene sequence: CDR1 SGHDT, CDR2 YYEEEE. CDR3 DNA sequence: TGTGCCAGCAGCGGAGAAAGCTCGATGAGGGCTTTCTTT. It translates to CASSGESSMRAFF. The full variable domain, completed using reference TRBV5-6 and TRBJ1-1, is DAGVTQSPTHLIKTRGQQVTLRCSPKSGHDTVSWYQQALGQGPQFIFQYYEEEERQRGNFPDRFSGHQFPNYSSELNVNALLLGDSALYLCASSGESSMRAFFGQGTRLTVV.

This chain joins TRBV30 and TRBJ1-4; D gene uncertain. Looked up from germline, CDR1 is GTSNPN and CDR2 is SVGIG (reference sequence). The CDR3 has 13 amino acids. The V and J ends lost 0 bases and 4 bases respectively, with 6 bases between them. The CDR3: CAWSVGGNEKLFF. CDR3 bases: TGTGCCTGGAGTGTGGGAGGTAATGAAAAACTGTTTTTT.

This clone was seen a few times. The chain is built from TRBV5-4 and TRBJ2-7; TRBD1 agrees at 11 bases. The CDR3 contains 15 residues. The germline V gene has CDR1 SGHNT and CDR2 YYREEE (reference sequence). J lost 6 bases, V lost 4 bases, and 9 bases had no gene match. As DNA, the CDR3 is TGTGCCAGCAGCCAAGGATCCGGGACAGGGGGCGAGCAGTACTTC. This encodes CASSQGSGTGGEQYF.

A single count supports this clone. J is TRBJ2-7 and V is TRBV5-1; 7 positions agree with TRBD2. V shed 4 bases, J shed 6 bases, and the junction held 16 bases outside the gene matches. This CDR3 comprises 16 residues. Germline V gene lookup returns CDR1 SGHRS and CDR2 YFSETQ. In DNA, the CDR3 is TGCGCCAGCAGCCTACCCCCTCTTGCGGGAGCGACCGAGCAGTACTTC. This encodes CASSLPPLAGATEQYF.

J is TRBJ2-1 and V is TRBV9; 8 bases line up with TRBD1. J lost 10 bases, V lost 5 bases, and 11 bases had no gene match. The germline CDR1 and CDR2 sequences are SGDLS and YYNGEE. The CDR3 loop spans 14 amino acids. The CDR3 reads CASSTPRGREEQFF. The CDR3 region has the DNA TGTGCCAGCAGTACACCCAGGGGGCGTGAGGAGCAGTTCTTC. Full variable domain (rest looked up from reference TRBV9 and TRBJ2-1): DSGVTQTPKHLITATGQRVTLRCSPRSGDLSVYWYQQSLDQGLQFLIQYYNGEERAKGNILERFSAQQFPDLHSELNLSSLELGDSALYFCASSTPRGREEQFFGPGTRLTVL.

In this sample, this clone turned up a few times. The chain combines TRBV29-1 with TRBJ2-5, with TRBD2 matching over 7 bases. Per germline, CDR1 SQVTM and CDR2 ANQGSEA. The CDR3 is made up of 13 amino acids. V was clipped by 7 bases and J by 3 bases; unmatched bases: 8. In nucleotides, the CDR3 is TGCAGCGCCGCCCGGCTAGCGGAAGAGACCCAGTACTTC. It translates to CSAARLAEETQYF. Full variable domain (remainder filled in from reference TRBV29-1 and TRBJ2-5): SAVISQKPSRDICQRGTSLTIQCQVDSQVTMMFWYRQQPGQSLTLIATANQGSEATYESGFVIDKFPISRPNLTFSTLTVSNMSPEDSSIYLCSAARLAEETQYFGPGTRLLVL.

This chain connects TRBV28 to TRBJ1-2; 8 bases map to TRBD1. This CDR3 has 14 residues. Germline CDR1 is MDHEN and CDR2 is SYDVKM. Trimming at V came to 6 bases and at J to 0 bases, leaving 3 bases not matched to a gene. The CDR3 DNA sequence: TGTGCCAGCAGGGAGGGACAGGCTAACTATGGCTACACCTTC. This sequence encodes CASREGQANYGYTF.

This chain joins TRBV6-5 and TRBJ1-1, with TRBD1 matching over 8 bases. CDR1 and CDR2 from the germline V gene are MNHEY and SVGAGI. The CDR3 has 16 amino acids. V lost 0 bases to trimming and J lost 7 bases; unmatched junction nucleotides: 10. In nucleotides, the CDR3 is TGTGCCAGCAGTTACTCCTCAGGGGGCGCATCCCTTGAAGCTTTCTTT. It codes for CASSYSSGGASLEAFF.

This clone appeared a few times. V and J are TRBV19 and TRBJ1-1, with D possibly matching TRBD1 (6 bases). The length of the CDR3 is 14 residues. Germline CDR1 and CDR2: LNHDA and SQIVND (reference sequence). Trimming took off 4 bases at V and 4 bases at J, with 13 bases between the two ends. The CDR3 DNA sequence: TGTGCCAGTAGTACGGACAGTGCGACCACTGAAGCTTTCTTT. Translating it yields CASSTDSATTEAFF.

The chain links TRBV7-7 to TRBJ2-5; maybe TRBD1 (6 bases). The CDR3 length is 13 residues. Germline V gene data show CDR1 as SSHAT and CDR2 as FNYEAQ (reference sequence). Trimming shortened V by 4 bases and J by 5 bases, and 11 bases separated the two germline ends. CDR3 bases: TGTGCCAGCAGCTCAGGGGTCTCGGAGACCCAGTACTTC. Residues: CASSSGVSETQYF. Full variable domain (remainder filled in from reference TRBV7-7 and TRBJ2-5): GAGVSQSPRYKVTKRGQDVTLRCDPISSHATLYWYQQALGQGPEFLTYFNYEAQPDKSGLPSDRFSAERPEGSISTLTIQRTEQRDSAMYRCASSSGVSETQYFGPGTRLLVL.

The V call is TRBV6-5, the J call TRBJ2-1, with 10 bases lining up with TRBD1. V was clipped by 7 bases and J by 6 bases; unmatched bases: 9. Germline V lookup: CDR1 MNHEY, CDR2 SVGAGI. CDR3 length: 15 residues. This CDR3 reads CASTGWDRGFNEQFF. The CDR3 DNA sequence: TGTGCCAGCACCGGGTGGGACAGGGGTTTCAATGAGCAGTTCTTC.

V gene TRBV5-6 combines with J gene TRBJ2-7; TRBD2 matches 12 bases. Germline lookup yields CDR1 SGHDT and CDR2 YYEEEE. The ends lost 1 base at V and 5 bases at J; junction bases unmatched: 7. The CDR3 length is 16 residues. CDR3: CASSLTLAGGGNEQYF. The CDR3 coding sequence is TGTGCCAGCAGCTTGACACTAGCGGGAGGAGGGAACGAGCAGTACTTC.

Only a few counts were recorded for this clone. The chain uses TRBV10-3 and TRBJ2-6; 8 nucleotides match TRBD1. CDR1 and CDR2 (germline): ENHRY, SYGVKD. Losses at the gene ends were 4 bases for V and 4 bases for J; bases not matched to a gene: 9. The CDR3 consists of 17 residues. For the CDR3, the DNA is TGTGCCATCAGTGTCTTAGGGCAGGGGGCCGGGGCCAACGTCCTGACTTTC. Protein product: CAISVLGQGAGANVLTF.

The rearrangement uses TRBV6-1 and TRBJ1-1, with D possibly matching TRBD1 (5 bases). The CDR3 spans 14 residues. Germline values: CDR1 MNHNS, CDR2 SASEGT. Trimming removed 2 bases from V and 1 base from J, with 8 bases in between. The chain's CDR3 is CASSEQGENTEAFF. CDR3 DNA: TGTGCCAGCAGTGAACAGGGTGAGAACACTGAAGCTTTCTTT.

V is TRBV7-9 and J is TRBJ1-4, with no clear D. Germline CDR1 and CDR2: SEHNR and FQNEAQ (reference sequence). V was cut by 0 bases and J by 8 bases, with 13 bases left in between. The CDR3 length is 15 residues. CDR3 protein: CASSLASDPAEKLFF. The CDR3 nucleotides read TGTGCCAGCAGCTTAGCGAGCGACCCCGCGGAAAAACTGTTTTTT. Looking up the rest from reference TRBV7-9 and TRBJ1-4 gives the full variable domain: DTGVSQNPRHKITKRGQNVTFRCDPISEHNRLYWYRQTLGQGPEFLTYFQNEAQLEKSRLLSDRFSAERPKGSFSTLEIQRTEQGDSAMYLCASSLASDPAEKLFFGSGTQLSVL.

The CDR3 protein is CASSLRELAAYNEQFF. The CDR3 DNA reads TGTGCCAGCAGTTTAAGGGAACTAGCGGCCTACAATGAGCAGTTCTTC. The chain links TRBV27 to TRBJ2-1, with 8 bases matching TRBD2. Germline CDR1 MNHEY, CDR2 SMNVEV (reference sequence). Losses at the gene ends were 2 bases for V and 2 bases for J; bases not matched to a gene: 5. This CDR3 region has 16 residues.

V is TRBV27 and J is TRBJ1-4; a possible D gene is TRBD1 (6 bases). From germline, CDR1 is MNHEY and CDR2 SMNVEV (reference sequence). Trimming removed 3 bases from V and 6 bases from J, with 11 bases in between. The CDR3 runs 14 residues. The CDR3 region is CASSFGQRDEKLFF. For the CDR3, the DNA is TGTGCCAGCAGTTTCGGACAGCGAGATGAAAAACTGTTTTTT.

CDR3 DNA: TGTGCCTGGAGTGTACTGGGGTTAGGGAGTGCCCAGTACTTC. Its protein product is CAWSVLGLGSAQYF. This sequence joins TRBV30 and TRBJ2-5; D possibly corresponds to TRBD2 (5 bases). CDR1 and CDR2 (germline): GTSNPN, SVGIG (reference sequence). The CDR3 length is 14 residues. V was pared by 0 bases and J by 9 bases, with 17 bases between.

Only a few counts were recorded for this clone. This chain joins TRBV29-1 and TRBJ2-3; 7 positions match TRBD2. The CDR3 spans 12 residues. The trim removed 4 bases at V and 7 bases at J, leaving 5 bases unmatched. CDR1 and CDR2 (germline): SQVTM, ANQGSEA. The CDR3 DNA reads as TGCAGCGTTGCGGGAGGTGGGAATACGCAGTATTTT. This gives the protein CSVAGGGNTQYF.

This clone has just a few counts. This rearrangement joins TRBV28 to TRBJ1-5; 8 bases fit TRBD1. J was trimmed by 0 bases and V by 3 bases; bases with no gene match: 16. The CDR3 consists of 20 residues. Germline V gives CDR1 MDHEN, CDR2 SYDVKM. CDR3 in amino acids: CASSFGGWTGISLSNQPQHF. CDR3 bases: TGTGCCAGCAGTTTCGGCGGGTGGACAGGGATTAGCCTTAGCAATCAGCCCCAGCATTTT.